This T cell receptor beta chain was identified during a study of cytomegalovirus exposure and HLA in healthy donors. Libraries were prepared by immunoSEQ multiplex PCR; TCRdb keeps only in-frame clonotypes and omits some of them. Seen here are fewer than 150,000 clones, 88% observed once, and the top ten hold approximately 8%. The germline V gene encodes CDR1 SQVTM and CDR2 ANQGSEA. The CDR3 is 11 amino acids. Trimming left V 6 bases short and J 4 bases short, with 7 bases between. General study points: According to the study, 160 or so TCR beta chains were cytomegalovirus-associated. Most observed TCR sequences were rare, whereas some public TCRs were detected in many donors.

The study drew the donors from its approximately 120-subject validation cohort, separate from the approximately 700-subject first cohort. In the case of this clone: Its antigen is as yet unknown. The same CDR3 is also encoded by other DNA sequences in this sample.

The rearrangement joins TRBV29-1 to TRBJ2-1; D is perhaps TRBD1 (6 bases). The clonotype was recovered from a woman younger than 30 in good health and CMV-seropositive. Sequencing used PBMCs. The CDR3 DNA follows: TGCAGCGTCGGACAGTACAATGAGCAGTTCTTC. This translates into CSVGQYNEQFF.